The present entry profiles one T cell receptor beta chain with its context. What it binds is not known. The data originate from a study of persistence of HIV-infected CD4 T cells. Study conclusions and caveats: Within sorted populations, more oligoclonal TCRs accompanied more oligoclonal proviruses. Rare CMV-responding cells carrying HIV-1 proviruses were not analyzed separately for TCR. CMV- and Gag-responding cells had lower TCRbeta richness than CD3/CD28-responding cells. Antigen-responding cells were enriched for degenerate expanded CDR3beta sequences.

Cells were stimulated with overlapping HIV-1 Gag 15-mer peptides. Responding CD4+ T cells were sorted by upregulation of both CD40 ligand and CD69. This CDR3 is 14 amino acids long. Germline V CDR1 and CDR2: MNHEY, SMNVEV (reference sequence). Between the trimmed V and J ends, which lost 6 bases and 2 bases, there was a span of 11 bases. Sequencing used immunoSEQ version 4 in survey mode. This table comes from immunoSEQ multiplex PCR, and its TCRdb copy is limited to in-frame clones, with some not included. The sample lists around 24,000 clones; less than 85% were seen once. This TCR came from an adult man with HIV who was CMV-seropositive. The chain joins TRBV27 to TRBJ1-5; TRBD1 might be the D (6 bases). This sample comprised CD4+ T cells sorted from PBMCs after approximately 18-hour stimulation, obtained from a patient who received antiretroviral therapy. In nucleotides, the CDR3 is TGTGCCAGCAGCCCCAACAGGGGCAATCAGCCCCAGCATTTT. Translating gives CASSPNRGNQPQHF.